Listed here are 24 T cell receptor beta chains from one sample, sequenced in a study of chemoradiotherapy in HPV16-positive cancers. The repertoire was sequenced with immunoSEQ multiplex PCR; TCRdb's copy has only in-frame clones and lacks some. This table has roughly 3,900 clones, roughly 80% appearing once. Sequencing used tumor tissue, obtained from a patient who underwent chemoradiotherapy. The receptor set was obtained from a human donor with HPV-associated anogenital cancer.

The rearrangement joins TRBV28 to TRBJ2-6; D gene unclear. Germline lookup yields CDR1 MDHEN and CDR2 SYDVKM. This CDR3 contains 14 residues. V shed 6 bases and J shed 0 bases, with 6 bases lying between them. The CDR3 sequence is CASRTPSGANVLTF. CDR3 nucleotide sequence: TGTGCCAGCAGGACACCCTCTGGGGCCAACGTCCTGACTTTC.

The table lists this clone with a count of one. The rearrangement uses TRBV7-6 and TRBJ2-5; D may be TRBD1 (6 bases). This CDR3 has 15 residues. Trimming shortened V by 4 bases and J by 7 bases, and 19 bases separated the two germline ends. CDR1 is SGHVS, CDR2 FNYEAQ, per germline. The CDR3 loop reads CASSSSLGGARTQYF. In DNA form, the CDR3 reads TGTGCCAGCAGCTCTAGCCTAGGGGGAGCGCGGACCCAGTACTTC.

The rearrangement uses TRBV6-1 and TRBJ1-2; no clear D. This CDR3 contains 10 residues. Germline V gives CDR1 MNHNS, CDR2 SASEGT. The V gene lost 6 bases and the J gene lost 2 bases, with 1 base spanning the gap. The CDR3, as DNA: TGTGCCAGCAGAAACTATGGCTACACCTTC. This gives the protein CASRNYGYTF.

This clone was seen only a few times. The rearrangement links TRBV9 to TRBJ2-5, with D possibly TRBD2 on 6 matching bases. V was shortened by 0 bases and J by 5 bases, with 17 bases between the two germline ends. This CDR3 spans 16 amino acids. Germline V gene sequence: CDR1 SGDLS, CDR2 YYNGEE. CDR3 in amino acids: CASSVGPGGVTETQYF. CDR3 sequence (DNA): TGTGCCAGCAGCGTAGGGCCCGGGGGAGTCACGGAGACCCAGTACTTC.

This clone appeared a few times. The genes are TRBV2 and TRBJ1-5; D is perhaps TRBD1 (5 bases). Trimming cost V 6 bases and J 7 bases, with 19 bases left between them. This CDR3 contains 15 residues. Germline loops: CDR1 SNHLY, CDR2 FYNNEI. Written as DNA, the CDR3 is TGTGCCAGCAGAGAGTCGGATTGGGGGGAACAGCCCCAGCATTTT. The encoded protein is CASRESDWGEQPQHF.

This chain joins TRBV28 and TRBJ1-1; D is perhaps TRBD1 (5 bases). Deletions cut 3 bases from V and 2 bases from J, with 13 bases between. This CDR3 spans 15 amino acids. Germline V CDR1 and CDR2: MDHEN, SYDVKM. CDR3 loop: CASSLAAGLNTEAFF. The CDR3 nucleotides are TGTGCCAGCAGTTTGGCTGCAGGGCTAAACACTGAAGCTTTCTTT. Variable domain in full (rest from reference TRBV28 and TRBJ1-1): DVKVTQSSRYLVKRTGEKVFLECVQDMDHENMFWYRQDPGLGLRLIYFSYDVKMKEKGDIPEGYSVSREKKERFSLILESASTNQTSMYLCASSLAAGLNTEAFFGQGTRLTVV.

V gene TRBV13 combines with J gene TRBJ2-5, with 7 bases that match TRBD2. CDR1 and CDR2 (germline): PRHDT, FYEKMQ (reference sequence). CDR3 length equals 15 residues. J lost 1 base, V lost 5 bases, and 7 bases had no gene match. The CDR3 sequence is CASSPSTSAQETQYF. The CDR3 nucleotides are TGTGCCAGCAGCCCGTCCACTAGCGCCCAAGAGACCCAGTACTTC.

This chain connects TRBV6-5 to TRBJ2-7; 8 nucleotides agree with TRBD1. With 0 bases clipped from V and 5 bases from J, the junction kept 6 bases outside the gene matches. This CDR3 has 15 amino acids. Germline V gene sequence: CDR1 MNHEY, CDR2 SVGAGI. CDR3 bases: TGTGCCAGCAGTTACTCGCGGACAGGGACCCACGAGCAGTACTTC. Amino acid sequence: CASSYSRTGTHEQYF.

This chain connects TRBV14 to TRBJ2-3; tentative D call: TRBD2 (6 bases). V was trimmed by 1 base and J by 4 bases, leaving 12 bases between them. This CDR3 region has 15 residues. Germline V CDR1 and CDR2: SGHDN, FVKESK. CDR3: CASSQGGIGSDTQYF. The CDR3 DNA reads TGTGCCAGCAGCCAAGGCGGGATTGGGTCAGATACGCAGTATTTT.

The chain links TRBV29-1 to TRBJ1-2; D remains ambiguous. This CDR3 is built from 11 residues. V shed 1 base and J shed 6 bases, with 6 bases lying between them. CDR1 is SQVTM, CDR2 ANQGSEA, per germline. The CDR3 is CSVEVADGYTF. The CDR3 DNA follows: TGCAGCGTTGAAGTAGCGGATGGCTACACCTTC.

The rearrangement joins TRBV27 to TRBJ2-7; D is uncertain. From germline, CDR1 is MNHEY and CDR2 SMNVEV (reference sequence). V was clipped by 6 bases and J by 6 bases, with 18 bases between them. The CDR3 extends over 14 amino acids. CDR3 amino acids: CASRLSAVGSEQYF. The CDR3 DNA reads as TGTGCCAGCAGACTATCAGCCGTCGGCTCCGAGCAGTACTTC.

The J gene is TRBJ1-2, the V gene TRBV6-1; a possible D gene is TRBD1 (6 bases). Trimming pared 6 bases from V and 0 bases from J, leaving 14 bases between. The V gene's germline CDR1 is MNHNS and CDR2 SASEGT. CDR3 length: 15 amino acids. CDR3 nucleotides: TGTGCCAGCAGCCTTTCGGGGGCGACTAACTATGGCTACACCTTC. This sequence encodes CASSLSGATNYGYTF.

V and J are TRBV18 and TRBJ2-5; the D call may be TRBD1 or TRBD2 (5 bases each). Germline V gene sequence: CDR1 KGHSH, CDR2 LQKENI. Trimming removed 2 bases from V and 3 bases from J, with 13 bases in between. CDR3 length equals 15 residues. The CDR3 loop is CASSPFRMGEETQYF. The DNA for the CDR3 is TGTGCCAGCTCACCATTTAGGATGGGGGAAGAGACCCAGTACTTC.

This chain links TRBV6-6 with TRBJ1-1; D uncertain. The CDR3 runs 13 residues. The V end lost 6 bases, the J end lost 5 bases, and 13 bases lay between the germline ends. CDR1 and CDR2 (germline): MNHNY, SVGAGI (reference sequence). The DNA for the CDR3 is TGTGCCAGCAGCCTATTAGGTCGAACTGAAGCTTTCTTT. Translation: CASSLLGRTEAFF.

The chain carries TRBV6-1 and TRBJ2-2; TRBD2 agrees at 9 bases. The V segment lost 3 bases and the J segment 4 bases; nucleotides outside the gene matches: 12. The CDR3 contains 18 residues. The germline V gene encodes CDR1 MNHNS and CDR2 SASEGT. The CDR3 spells CASSEYPRLAETTGELFF. Here the CDR3 DNA reads TGTGCCAGCAGTGAGTACCCCCGACTAGCGGAGACCACCGGGGAGCTGTTTTTT.

The chain has TRBV5-4 and TRBJ2-7, with D perhaps TRBD2 (6 bases). The germline V gene encodes CDR1 SGHNT and CDR2 YYREEE (reference sequence). Trimming cost V 5 bases and J 0 bases, with 12 bases left between them. The length of the CDR3 is 14 residues. The CDR3 DNA reads as TGTGCCAGCAGACCGGACTATATCTCCTACGAGCAGTACTTC. Encoded protein: CASRPDYISYEQYF.

This clone was picked up one time. CDR3 DNA sequence: TGTGCCAGCAGTGAGGAGGCGGGCTTGGGGAACGAGCAGTACTTC. As protein: CASSEEAGLGNEQYF. This sequence joins TRBV6-4 and TRBJ2-7, with a tentative D call TRBD2 (5 bases). V was clipped by 3 bases and J by 5 bases, with 17 bases between them. There are 15 residues in the CDR3. The germline V gene encodes CDR1 MRHNA and CDR2 SNTAGT.

The rearrangement uses TRBV28 and TRBJ2-1; D call uncertain. Germline lookup yields CDR1 MDHEN and CDR2 SYDVKM. The CDR3 totals 11 residues. DNA of the CDR3: TGTGCTAGCTGCACCTACAATGAGCAGTTCTTC. This sequence encodes CASCTYNEQFF.

This clone appeared a single time. The chain links TRBV5-1 to TRBJ2-2, with D unresolved. Looked up from germline, CDR1 is SGHRS and CDR2 is YFSETQ. This CDR3 contains 14 residues. The V end lost 4 bases, the J end lost 1 base, and 8 bases lay between the germline ends. The CDR3 DNA reads as TGCGCCAGCAGCCCTTACATGAACACCGGGGAGCTGTTTTTT. Protein product: CASSPYMNTGELFF.

The chain couples TRBV14 to TRBJ2-5; 7 bases agree with TRBD2. The ends lost 6 bases at V and 1 base at J; junction bases unmatched: 2. The germline CDR1 and CDR2 sequences are SGHDN and FVKESK. The CDR3 has 13 residues. The chain's CDR3 is CASRSGGQETQYF. For the CDR3, the DNA is TGTGCCAGCAGGTCGGGGGGCCAAGAGACCCAGTACTTC.

This sequence joins TRBV27 and TRBJ2-5, with D perhaps TRBD2 (6 bases). Germline CDR1 reads MNHEY; CDR2 reads SMNVEV (reference sequence). V lost 1 base and J 0 bases, leaving 9 bases between the germline ends. The CDR3 runs to 15 residues. CDR3 in DNA: TGTGCCAGCAGTTTATACGGGGGAAACCAAGAGACCCAGTACTTC. Translation gives CASSLYGGNQETQYF.

This clone occurred once. The chain links TRBV5-4 to TRBJ2-3; TRBD2 agrees at 12 bases. Per germline, CDR1 SGHNT and CDR2 YYREEE (reference sequence). The CDR3 consists of 16 residues. J was trimmed by 2 bases and V by 1 base; bases with no gene match: 2. CDR3: CASSLLAGGITDTQYF. The CDR3 nucleotides read TGTGCCAGCAGCTTGCTAGCGGGGGGGATCACAGATACGCAGTATTTT.

The V call is TRBV6-6, the J call TRBJ2-7; possible D gene TRBD2, 5 bases. This CDR3 has 13 residues. The V end was cut by 1 base, the J end by 6 bases, with 10 bases between. Germline assignment: CDR1 MNHNY and CDR2 SVGAGI (reference sequence). The CDR3 reads CASSYLLETEQYF. The CDR3 DNA follows: TGTGCCAGCAGTTACTTACTAGAAACCGAGCAGTACTTC.

The genes are TRBV11-1 and TRBJ2-7; 13 bases line up with TRBD2. The germline V gene encodes CDR1 SGHAT and CDR2 FQDESV (reference sequence). The CDR3 covers 16 residues. J lost 0 bases, V lost 5 bases, and 4 bases had no gene match. The CDR3 DNA sequence: TGTGCCAGCAGCCTGCGGACTAGCGGGAGCTCCTACGAGCAGTACTTC. This translates into CASSLRTSGSSYEQYF.